What follows is one T cell receptor (beta chain) and its context. Its antigen is not known. The record originates from a study of Ad26.COV2.S vaccination and SARS-CoV-2 variants. In the study overall: A COV1001 Ad26.COV2.S trial-arm participant provided the sample. General study findings and limits: An underestimation of total T cell responses may have resulted from the TCR breadth and depth analyses.

Regarding treatment: about 20 received Ad26.COV2.S at low or high dose, single or two shots; about 5 received placebo; per-sample allocation not given. Day 63 after the first injection of vaccine or placebo was the sampling time. The ends were cut back, 4 bases at V and 4 bases at J, with 16 bases in the middle. The CDR3 runs 16 residues. The germline CDR1 and CDR2 sequences are SEHNR and FQNEAQ (reference sequence). Profiled with immunoSEQ multiplex PCR; TCRdb holds only in-frame clones, not every one. Among roughly 500,000 clones listed, nearly 90% were seen once. The chain carries TRBV7-9 and TRBJ2-2; D gene ambiguous. This sequence was found in a person between 18 and 59 years old who received the Ad26.COV2.S COVID-19 vaccine or a placebo. The sample consisted of peripheral blood, taken in a trial of Ad26.COV2.S vaccine versus placebo. As DNA, the CDR3 is TGTGCCAGCAGCTGGCTTAGGGTATACCGCACCGGGGAGCTGTTTTTT. Its protein is CASSWLRVYRTGELFF. The full variable domain, with the rest looked up from reference TRBV7-9 and TRBJ2-2, is DTGVSQNPRHKITKRGQNVTFRCDPISEHNRLYWYRQTLGQGPEFLTYFQNEAQLEKSRLLSDRFSAERPKGSFSTLEIQRTEQGDSAMYLCASSWLRVYRTGELFFGEGSRLTVL.